This T cell receptor beta chain was captured by sequencing in a study of blood T cell repertoires in COVID-19. The wider study: In each case, the material was cDNA or gDNA derived from T cells, B-cell-depleted T cells, or PBMCs.

This clone turned up a few times. Germline V lookup: CDR1 SGHDN, CDR2 FVKESK. With V trimmed by 3 bases and J by 0 bases, 5 bases remained unmatched. This CDR3 contains 16 residues. Those enrolled, adults aged about 18 to 95 years, came from about two dozen US areas. Categorization into cohorts depended on clinical history that participants reported. Generated by immunoSEQ multiplex PCR, the TCRdb table keeps only in-frame clones and is missing some. This sample has 250,000 to 300,000 clones; approximately 90% occur once, and the top ten carry 2%. This chain uses TRBV14 with TRBJ1-3, with TRBD1 matching over 7 bases. Input material: PBMCs or T cells enriched from blood (not recorded which). The TCR originated in a woman aged 60 to 75 in a cohort exposed to, infected with or recovered from COVID-19 (not recorded which). CDR3: CASSHDRVRSGNTIYF. In nucleotides, the CDR3 is TGTGCCAGCAGCCATGACAGGGTCCGCTCTGGAAACACCATATATTTT.